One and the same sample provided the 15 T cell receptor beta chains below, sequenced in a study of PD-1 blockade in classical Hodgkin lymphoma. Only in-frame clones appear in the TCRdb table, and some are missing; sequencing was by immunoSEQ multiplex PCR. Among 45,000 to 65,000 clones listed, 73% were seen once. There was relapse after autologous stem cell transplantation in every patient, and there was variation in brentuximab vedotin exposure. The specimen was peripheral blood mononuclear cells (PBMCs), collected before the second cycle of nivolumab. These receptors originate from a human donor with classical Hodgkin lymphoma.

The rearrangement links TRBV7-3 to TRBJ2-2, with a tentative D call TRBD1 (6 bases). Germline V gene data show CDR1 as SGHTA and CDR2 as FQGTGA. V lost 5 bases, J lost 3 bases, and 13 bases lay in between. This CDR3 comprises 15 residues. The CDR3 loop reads CASSPDRADTGELFF. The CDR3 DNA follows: TGTGCCAGCAGCCCGGACAGAGCCGACACCGGGGAGCTGTTTTTT.

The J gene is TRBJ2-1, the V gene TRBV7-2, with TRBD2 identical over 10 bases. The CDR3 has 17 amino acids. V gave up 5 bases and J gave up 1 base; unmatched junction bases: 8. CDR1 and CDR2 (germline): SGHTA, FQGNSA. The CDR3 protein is CASSTQSGRASYNEQFF. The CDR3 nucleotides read TGTGCCAGCAGCACTCAGAGCGGGAGGGCTTCCTACAATGAGCAGTTCTTC.

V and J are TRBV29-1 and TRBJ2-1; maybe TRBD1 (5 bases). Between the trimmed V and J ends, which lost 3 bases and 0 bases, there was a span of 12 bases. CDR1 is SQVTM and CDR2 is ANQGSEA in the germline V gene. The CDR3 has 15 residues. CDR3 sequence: CSVEAGLSSYNEQFF. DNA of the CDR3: TGCAGCGTTGAGGCAGGGCTCAGCTCCTACAATGAGCAGTTCTTC.

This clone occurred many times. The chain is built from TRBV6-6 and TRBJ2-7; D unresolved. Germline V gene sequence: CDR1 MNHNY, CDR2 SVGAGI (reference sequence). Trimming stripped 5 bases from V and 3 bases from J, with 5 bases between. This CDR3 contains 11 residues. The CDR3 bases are TGTGCCAGCAGTGACGGCTACGAGCAGTACTTC. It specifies CASSDGYEQYF.

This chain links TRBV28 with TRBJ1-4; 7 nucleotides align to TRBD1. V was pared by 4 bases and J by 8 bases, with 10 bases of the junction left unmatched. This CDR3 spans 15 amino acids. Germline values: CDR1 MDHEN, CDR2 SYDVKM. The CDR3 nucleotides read TGTGCCAGCAGTTCAAAGGGACAGCGGTACGAAAAACTGTTTTTT. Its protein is CASSSKGQRYEKLFF. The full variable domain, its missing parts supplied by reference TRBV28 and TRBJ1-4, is DVKVTQSSRYLVKRTGEKVFLECVQDMDHENMFWYRQDPGLGLRLIYFSYDVKMKEKGDIPEGYSVSREKKERFSLILESASTNQTSMYLCASSSKGQRYEKLFFGSGTQLSVL.

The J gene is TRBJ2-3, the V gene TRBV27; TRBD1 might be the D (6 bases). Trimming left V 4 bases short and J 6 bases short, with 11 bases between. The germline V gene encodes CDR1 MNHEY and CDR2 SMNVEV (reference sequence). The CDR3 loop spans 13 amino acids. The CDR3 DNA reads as TGTGCCAGCAGTTGGAATCAGGGGGATACGCAGTATTTT. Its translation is CASSWNQGDTQYF.

CDR3 DNA: TGTGCCAGCAGTCGTGGTGGGACAGGGGCCTCCTACGAGCAGTACTTC. Protein product: CASSRGGTGASYEQYF. The chain recombines TRBV2 with TRBJ2-5, with TRBD1 matching 10 bases. The last part of the DNA fits TRBJ2-7 better; the J call may be wrong. Germline V gene lookup returns CDR1 SNHLY and CDR2 FYNNEI. This CDR3 is built from 16 residues.

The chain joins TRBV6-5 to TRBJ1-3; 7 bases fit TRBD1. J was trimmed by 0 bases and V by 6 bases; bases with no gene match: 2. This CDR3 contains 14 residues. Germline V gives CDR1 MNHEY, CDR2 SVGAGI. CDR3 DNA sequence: TGTGCCAGCAGACAGGGGAGCTCTGGAAACACCATATATTTT. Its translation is CASRQGSSGNTIYF.

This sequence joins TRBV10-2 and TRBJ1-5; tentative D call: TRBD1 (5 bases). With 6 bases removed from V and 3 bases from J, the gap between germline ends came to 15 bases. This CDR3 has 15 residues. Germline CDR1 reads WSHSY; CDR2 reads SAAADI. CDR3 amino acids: CASRAGTHFNQPQHF. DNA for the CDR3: TGCGCCAGCAGGGCAGGGACCCATTTCAATCAGCCCCAGCATTTT.

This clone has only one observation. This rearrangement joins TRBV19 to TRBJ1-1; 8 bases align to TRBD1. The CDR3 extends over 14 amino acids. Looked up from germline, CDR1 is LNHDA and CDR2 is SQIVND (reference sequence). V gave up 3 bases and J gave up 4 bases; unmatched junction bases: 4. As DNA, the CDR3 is TGTGCCAGTAGTATGGACAGGGCGACCACTGAAGCTTTCTTT. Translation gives CASSMDRATTEAFF.

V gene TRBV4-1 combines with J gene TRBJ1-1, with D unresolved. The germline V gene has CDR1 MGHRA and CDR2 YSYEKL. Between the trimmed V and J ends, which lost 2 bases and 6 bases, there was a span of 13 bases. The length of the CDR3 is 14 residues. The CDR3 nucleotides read TGCGCCAGCAGCCAACCGGGAGCGGGCTCTGAAGCTTTCTTT. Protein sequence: CASSQPGAGSEAFF.

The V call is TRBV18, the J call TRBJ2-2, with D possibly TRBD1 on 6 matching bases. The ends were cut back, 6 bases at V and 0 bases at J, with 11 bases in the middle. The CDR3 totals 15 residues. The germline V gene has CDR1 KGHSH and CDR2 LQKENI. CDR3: CASSPGQANTGELFF. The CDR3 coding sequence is TGTGCCAGCTCGCCGGGACAAGCGAACACCGGGGAGCTGTTTTTT.

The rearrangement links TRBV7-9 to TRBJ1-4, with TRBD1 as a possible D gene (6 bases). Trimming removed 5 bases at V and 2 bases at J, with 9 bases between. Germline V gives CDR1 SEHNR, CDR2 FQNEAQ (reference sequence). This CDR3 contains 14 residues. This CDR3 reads CASSPQGTNEKLFF. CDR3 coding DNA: TGTGCCAGCAGCCCTCAGGGGACTAATGAAAAACTGTTTTTT.

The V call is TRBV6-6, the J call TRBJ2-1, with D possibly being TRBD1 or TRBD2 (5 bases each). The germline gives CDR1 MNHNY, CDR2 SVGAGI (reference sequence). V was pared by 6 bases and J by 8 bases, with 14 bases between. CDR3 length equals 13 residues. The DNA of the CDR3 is TGTGCCAGCAGATATCTACTGGGACATGAGCAGTTCTTC. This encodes CASRYLLGHEQFF.

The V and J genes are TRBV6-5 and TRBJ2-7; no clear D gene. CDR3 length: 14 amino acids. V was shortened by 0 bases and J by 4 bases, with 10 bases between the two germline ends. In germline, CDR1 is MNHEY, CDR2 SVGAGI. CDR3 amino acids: CASSYSSGFYEQYF. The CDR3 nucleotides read TGTGCCAGCAGTTACTCGAGTGGGTTTTACGAGCAGTACTTC.